The 28 T cell receptor beta chains given below trace back to one sample, sequenced in a study of T-cell memory formation after mild COVID-19. Each CDR3 protein gets one entry after TCRdb re-called the 5' RACE reads with MiXCR. The table has roughly 250,000 distinct CDR3 sequences, roughly 17% seen once. The source material was PBMCs or a T cell subset sorted from them (not recorded which). These receptor sequences come from a man between 18 and 35 years old who had mild COVID-19 (a few samples of this study predate the infection). Cell type and time point are not known.

This clonotype was seen a few times. The genes are TRBV12-3 or TRBV12-4 and TRBJ2-3; D possibly corresponds to TRBD2 (5 bases). Trimming took off 5 bases at V and 3 bases at J, with 9 bases between the two ends. The CDR3 loop spans 13 amino acids. The CDR3 loop reads CASSGRLTDTQYF. CDR3 bases: TGTGCCAGCAGTGGACGACTAACAGATACGCAGTATTTT.

In this sample, this clonotype turned up a few times. This chain uses TRBV28 with TRBJ1-2, with D possibly being TRBD1 (6 bases). With 7 bases removed from V and 2 bases from J, the gap between germline ends came to 14 bases. The CDR3 length is 14 residues. From germline, CDR1 is MDHEN and CDR2 SYDVKM. The DNA of the CDR3 is TGTGCCAGCACTGGGGCAGGGGCGAACTATGGCTACACCTTC. Translation: CASTGAGANYGYTF.

This clonotype has only a few counts. The chain employs TRBV2 and TRBJ2-7; D might be TRBD1 or TRBD2, each matching 5 bases. The CDR3 contains 14 residues. V was pared by 6 bases and J by 0 bases, with 12 bases between. Germline lookup yields CDR1 SNHLY and CDR2 FYNNEI. The CDR3 region is CASSRDRLSYEQYV. The CDR3 region has the DNA TGTGCCAGCAGCCGGGACCGACTCTCCTACGAGCAGTACGTC.

This clonotype was found a few times. CDR3 DNA sequence: TGCGCCAGCAGCACAGGACAGGGTTTGGGTTCACCCCTCCACTTT. Amino acids: CASSTGQGLGSPLHF. J is TRBJ1-6 and V is TRBV5-1, with 8 bases identical to TRBD1. The CDR3 has 15 residues. V was pared by 4 bases and J by 9 bases, with 9 bases of the junction left unmatched. Germline V gene sequence: CDR1 SGHRS, CDR2 YFSETQ.

This clonotype was picked up a small number of times. This chain joins TRBV4-2 and TRBJ2-1; 13 bases agree with TRBD2. The CDR3 has 19 amino acids. V was clipped by 1 base and J by 1 base; unmatched bases: 7. CDR1 and CDR2 (germline): LGHNA, YNFKEQ. In nucleotides, the CDR3 is TGTGCCAGCAGCCAAGTCTTCAGACTAGCGGGGGGTTCCTACAATGAGCAGTTCTTC. This translates into CASSQVFRLAGGSYNEQFF.

The sample holds a few counts of this clonotype. The chain couples TRBV20-1 to TRBJ2-7, with D perhaps TRBD1 (6 bases). This CDR3 is 13 amino acids long. Germline assignment: CDR1 DFQATT and CDR2 SNEGSKA (reference sequence). With 4 bases removed from V and 2 bases from J, the gap between germline ends came to 12 bases. CDR3 loop: CSATQGSTYEQYF. The CDR3 DNA reads as TGCAGTGCTACACAGGGCAGCACCTACGAGCAGTACTTC.

The CDR3 DNA reads TGCGCCAGCAGTGTTCTACTAGCGGGGGGCACAGATACGCAGTATTTT. Its protein is CASSVLLAGGTDTQYF. The rearrangement joins TRBV5-1 to TRBJ2-3; 11 bases align to TRBD2. The CDR3 spans 16 residues. After removal of 5 bases from V and 1 base from J, the junction contained 6 bases not matched to a gene. The germline V gene encodes CDR1 SGHRS and CDR2 YFSETQ.

This clonotype occurred a few times. The chain joins TRBV6-2 or TRBV6-3 to TRBJ1-6, with 9 nucleotides matching TRBD1. Germline CDR1 MNHEY, CDR2 SVGEGT. J was trimmed by 13 bases and V by 4 bases; bases with no gene match: 14. The CDR3 has 16 residues. The CDR3 region has the DNA TGTGCCAGCAGTTGGCGGACAGGGGTCGACGCGGGTCCCCTCCACTTT. This translates into CASSWRTGVDAGPLHF.

This chain joins TRBV6-2 or TRBV6-3 and TRBJ1-6; D is perhaps TRBD1 (6 bases). The CDR3 contains 14 residues. The V and J ends lost 7 bases and 3 bases respectively, with 10 bases between them. Looked up from germline, CDR1 is MNHEY and CDR2 is SVGEGT. The CDR3 spells CASNLDSYNSPLHF. As DNA, the CDR3 is TGTGCCAGCAACCTGGACAGCTATAATTCACCCCTCCACTTT.

This clonotype was observed a few times. The chain is built from TRBV7-2 and TRBJ2-2; TRBD1 matches 8 bases. Trimming took 6 bases from V and 3 from J; bases not matched to a gene: 6. Per the germline V gene, CDR1 is SGHTA and CDR2 is FQGNSA. The CDR3 runs 15 residues. CDR3 protein: CASRRQGSYTGELFF. CDR3 in DNA: TGTGCCAGCAGACGACAGGGGTCGTACACCGGGGAGCTGTTTTTT.

The chain joins TRBV20-1 to TRBJ2-7, with D perhaps given as TRBD1 or TRBD2 (5 bases each). The CDR3 is made up of 18 amino acids. The ends were cut back, 0 bases at V and 4 bases at J, with 25 bases in the middle. CDR1 and CDR2 (germline): DFQATT, SNEGSKA (reference sequence). CDR3 coding DNA: TGCAGTGCTAGAGACTCACAGGAACGGGACGGATTACCTTACGAGCAGTACTTC. Encoded protein: CSARDSQERDGLPYEQYF.

The rearrangement links TRBV4-3 to TRBJ1-6; TRBD1 is a possible D gene (6 bases). V shed 0 bases and J shed 10 bases, with 10 bases lying between them. Germline V CDR1 and CDR2: LGHNA, YSLEER. The CDR3 covers 14 residues. This chain's CDR3 is CASSQDGGQSPLHF. The CDR3 region has the DNA TGCGCCAGCAGCCAAGATGGGGGGCAATCACCCCTCCACTTT.

This clonotype was counted a few times. The chain employs TRBV27 and TRBJ2-7; TRBD2 agrees at 11 bases. This CDR3 comprises 16 residues. The V and J ends lost 0 bases and 2 bases, in that order; junction bases with no gene match: 3. The germline gives CDR1 MNHEY, CDR2 SMNVEV (reference sequence). For the CDR3, the DNA is TGTGCCAGCAGTTTATCGGGTAGCGGGGGGGCCTACGAGCAGTACTTC. Amino acids: CASSLSGSGGAYEQYF.

The chain is built from TRBV5-1 and TRBJ2-5; 16 nucleotides agree with TRBD2. The germline CDR1 and CDR2 sequences are SGHRS and YFSETQ. V trimming: 0 bases; J trimming: 5 bases; junction bases outside the gene matches: 7. The CDR3 contains 18 residues. CDR3 sequence: CASSLGPGLAGGRETQYF. CDR3 nucleotide sequence: TGCGCCAGCAGCTTGGGACCGGGACTAGCGGGGGGGCGTGAGACCCAGTACTTC.

The chain is built from TRBV4-1 and TRBJ1-2; D unclear. Germline CDR1 reads MGHRA; CDR2 reads YSYEKL. The ends were cut back, 1 base at V and 4 bases at J, with 10 bases in the middle. CDR3 length equals 14 residues. CDR3: CASSQALPGYGYTF. The CDR3 region has the DNA TGCGCCAGCAGCCAAGCTCTTCCCGGCTATGGCTACACCTTC.

V usage is TRBV12-3 or TRBV12-4 and J usage is TRBJ2-6; D may correspond to TRBD1 or TRBD2 (5 bases each). The CDR3 has 15 amino acids. V was clipped by 2 bases and J by 2 bases, with 7 bases between them. The DNA for the CDR3 is TGTGCCAGCAGTTTATGGGGGACTGGGGCCAACGTCCTGACTTTC. The encoded protein is CASSLWGTGANVLTF.

V usage is TRBV5-1 and J usage is TRBJ1-1; the D gene is possibly TRBD1 (6 bases). V was pared by 2 bases and J by 1 base, with 12 bases between. The CDR3 is 15 residues long. Germline CDR1 SGHRS, CDR2 YFSETQ. CDR3 amino acids: CASSLQGPTNTEAFF. CDR3 DNA sequence: TGCGCCAGCAGCTTACAGGGTCCTACGAACACTGAAGCTTTCTTT.

The genes are TRBV18 and TRBJ2-1, with D hard to call. The germline V gene has CDR1 KGHSH and CDR2 LQKENI. The CDR3 has 12 residues. The V and J ends lost 0 bases and 10 bases respectively, with 7 bases between them. The CDR3, as DNA: TGTGCCAGCTCACCACCAAGCAAGGAGCAGTTCTTC. It is translated as CASSPPSKEQFF.

This clonotype was found a few times. The rearrangement uses TRBV4-3 and TRBJ1-2; 9 nucleotides line up with TRBD1. The ends lost 1 base at V and 6 bases at J; junction bases unmatched: 9. The CDR3 has 16 residues. CDR1 and CDR2 from the germline V gene are LGHNA and YSLEER. DNA of the CDR3: TGCGCCAGCAGCCAAGGGACCGGGACAGGGTCCCATGGCTACACCTTC. Translated: CASSQGTGTGSHGYTF.

With respect to this clonotype: Just one base apart from a much larger clone, this may be a read error. The chain combines TRBV5-8 with TRBJ2-3; D uncertain. Trimming shortened V by 1 base and J by 1 base, and 4 bases separated the two germline ends. There are 13 residues in the CDR3. The germline V gene has CDR1 SGHTS and CDR2 YDEGEE. The chain's CDR3 is CASSLHRTDTQYF. DNA of the CDR3: TGTGCCAGCAGCTTGCACCGCACAGATACGCAGTATTTT.

The chain employs TRBV24-1 and TRBJ1-2; TRBD1 might be the D (6 bases). In germline, CDR1 is KGHDR, CDR2 SFDVKD. The ends were cut back, 3 bases at V and 8 bases at J, with 12 bases in the middle. The CDR3 covers 13 residues. The CDR3 sequence: CATSDQQGRGYTF. The CDR3 DNA follows: TGTGCCACCAGTGATCAACAGGGAAGAGGCTACACCTTC.

In this sample, this clonotype turned up a few times. V usage is TRBV10-3 and J usage is TRBJ1-1, with D hard to call. This CDR3 comprises 13 residues. The ends were cut back, 4 bases at V and 2 bases at J, with 8 bases in the middle. The germline V gene has CDR1 ENHRY and CDR2 SYGVKD. The CDR3 reads CAISASSNTEAFF. Here the CDR3 DNA reads TGTGCCATCAGTGCTTCAAGCAACACTGAAGCTTTCTTT.

Here the CDR3 DNA reads TGTGCCAGCAGCTTAGCCGGACCGACTGAGCAGTTCTTC. This codes for CASSLAGPTEQFF. This rearrangement joins TRBV7-8 to TRBJ2-1; D remains unclear. The CDR3 is made up of 13 amino acids. The V gene's germline CDR1 is SGHVS and CDR2 FQNEAQ. V was pared by 0 bases and J by 9 bases, with 9 bases between.

The chain employs TRBV4-2 and TRBJ2-1; D perhaps matches TRBD1 (5 bases). Germline loops: CDR1 LGHNA, CDR2 YNFKEQ. V lost 1 base, J lost 5 bases, and 12 bases lay in between. CDR3 length equals 15 residues. Written as DNA, the CDR3 is TGTGCCAGCAGCCAAGGTAACAGGCGACACAATGAGCAGTTCTTC. This codes for CASSQGNRRHNEQFF.

This chain connects TRBV7-9 to TRBJ1-6, with 10 bases that match TRBD1. CDR1 and CDR2 from the germline V gene are SEHNR and FQNEAQ (reference sequence). CDR3 length equals 12 residues. The ends lost 5 bases at V and 15 bases at J; junction bases unmatched: 4. CDR3 loop: CASSRGTGDLHF. The CDR3 bases are TGTGCCAGCAGCCGGGGGACAGGGGACCTCCACTTT. The whole variable domain, filled in from reference TRBV7-9 and TRBJ1-6, reads DTGVSQNPRHKITKRGQNVTFRCDPISEHNRLYWYRQTLGQGPEFLTYFQNEAQLEKSRLLSDRFSAERPKGSFSTLEIQRTEQGDSAMYLCASSRGTGDLHFGNGTRLTVT.

There are a few counts of this clonotype. V usage is TRBV12-3 or TRBV12-4 and J usage is TRBJ2-1, with TRBD2 matching over 14 bases. The V gene end was trimmed by 5 bases and the J gene end by 8 bases; junction bases not matched to a gene: 8. CDR3 length: 16 residues. CDR3 residues: CASSPWTSGGRDEQFF. The CDR3 coding sequence is TGTGCCAGCAGTCCTTGGACTAGCGGGGGGCGAGATGAGCAGTTCTTC.

J is TRBJ1-2 and V is TRBV28; TRBD1 is a possible D gene (5 bases). Germline lookup yields CDR1 MDHEN and CDR2 SYDVKM. This CDR3 is built from 14 residues. V gave up 4 bases and J gave up 4 bases, with 13 bases separating them. The CDR3 coding sequence is TGTGCCAGCAGTTCCTCGGGACTCAGCTATGGCTACACCTTC. This codes for CASSSSGLSYGYTF.

This clonotype was seen at least ten times. The chain couples TRBV5-1 to TRBJ2-5; 8 bases match TRBD1. The CDR3 runs 13 residues. CDR1 is SGHRS, CDR2 YFSETQ, per germline. J was trimmed by 4 bases and V by 1 base; bases with no gene match: 0. The CDR3 reads CASSLQGAETQYF. The DNA for the CDR3 is TGCGCCAGCAGCTTGCAGGGGGCAGAGACCCAGTACTTC.